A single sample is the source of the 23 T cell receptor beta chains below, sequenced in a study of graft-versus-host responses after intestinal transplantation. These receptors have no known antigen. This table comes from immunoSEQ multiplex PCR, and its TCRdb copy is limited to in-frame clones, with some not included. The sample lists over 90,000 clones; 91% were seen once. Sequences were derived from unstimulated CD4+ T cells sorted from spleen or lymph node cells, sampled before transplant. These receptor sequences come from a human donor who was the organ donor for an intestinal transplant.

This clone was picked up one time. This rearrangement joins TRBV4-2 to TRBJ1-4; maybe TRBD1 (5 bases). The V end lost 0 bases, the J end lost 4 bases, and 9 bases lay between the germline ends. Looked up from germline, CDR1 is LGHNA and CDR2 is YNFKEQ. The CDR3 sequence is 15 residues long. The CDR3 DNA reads TGTGCCAGCAGCCAAGAATATCAGGGTAATGAAAAACTGTTTTTT. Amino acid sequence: CASSQEYQGNEKLFF.

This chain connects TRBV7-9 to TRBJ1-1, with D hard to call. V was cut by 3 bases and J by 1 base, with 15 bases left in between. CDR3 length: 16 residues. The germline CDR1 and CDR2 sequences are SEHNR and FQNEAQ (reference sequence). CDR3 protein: CASSLIQRQKNTEAFF. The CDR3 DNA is TGTGCCAGCAGCTTGATCCAGCGGCAGAAGAACACTGAAGCTTTCTTT.

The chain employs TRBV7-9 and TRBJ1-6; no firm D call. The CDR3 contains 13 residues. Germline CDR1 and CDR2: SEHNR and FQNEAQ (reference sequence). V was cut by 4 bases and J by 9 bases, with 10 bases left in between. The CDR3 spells CASSSSNSSPLHF. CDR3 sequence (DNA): TGTGCCAGCAGCTCGTCAAACAGTTCACCCCTCCACTTT.

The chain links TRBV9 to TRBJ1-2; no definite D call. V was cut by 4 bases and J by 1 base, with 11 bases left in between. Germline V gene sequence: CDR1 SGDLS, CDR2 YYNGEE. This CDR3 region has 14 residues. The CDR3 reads CASSKISGNYGYTF. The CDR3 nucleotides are TGTGCCAGCAGCAAAATCAGCGGTAACTATGGCTACACCTTC.

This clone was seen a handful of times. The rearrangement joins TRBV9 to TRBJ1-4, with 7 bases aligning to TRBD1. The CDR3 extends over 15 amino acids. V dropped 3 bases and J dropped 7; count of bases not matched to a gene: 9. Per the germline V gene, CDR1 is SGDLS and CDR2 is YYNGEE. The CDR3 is CASSAHRGLREKLFF. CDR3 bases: TGTGCCAGCAGCGCGCACAGGGGCCTTCGTGAAAAACTGTTTTTT.

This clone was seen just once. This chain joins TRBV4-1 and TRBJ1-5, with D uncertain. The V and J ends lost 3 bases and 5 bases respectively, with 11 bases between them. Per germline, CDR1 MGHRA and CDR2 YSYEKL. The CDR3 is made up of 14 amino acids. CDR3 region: CASSHWTEDQPQHF. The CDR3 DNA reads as TGCGCCAGCAGCCACTGGACGGAGGATCAGCCCCAGCATTTT.

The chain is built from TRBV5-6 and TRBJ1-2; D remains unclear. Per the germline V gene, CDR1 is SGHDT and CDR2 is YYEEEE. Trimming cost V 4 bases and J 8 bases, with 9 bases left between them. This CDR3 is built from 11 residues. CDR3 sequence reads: CASSRRGGYTF. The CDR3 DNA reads TGTGCCAGCAGCCGTCGAGGGGGCTACACCTTC.

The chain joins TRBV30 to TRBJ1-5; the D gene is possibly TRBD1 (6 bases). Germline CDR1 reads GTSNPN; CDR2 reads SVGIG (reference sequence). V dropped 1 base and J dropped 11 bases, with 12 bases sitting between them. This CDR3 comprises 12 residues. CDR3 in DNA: TGTGCCTGGAGTGACGGGGGGCTGGCCCAGCATTTT. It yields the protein CAWSDGGLAQHF.

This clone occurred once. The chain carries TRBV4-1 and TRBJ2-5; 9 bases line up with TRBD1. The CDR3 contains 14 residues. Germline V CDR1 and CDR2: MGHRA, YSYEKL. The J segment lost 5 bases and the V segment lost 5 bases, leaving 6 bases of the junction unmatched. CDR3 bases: TGCGCCAGCAGCTCGGGACAGGGTGGCGAGACCCAGTACTTC. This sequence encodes CASSSGQGGETQYF.

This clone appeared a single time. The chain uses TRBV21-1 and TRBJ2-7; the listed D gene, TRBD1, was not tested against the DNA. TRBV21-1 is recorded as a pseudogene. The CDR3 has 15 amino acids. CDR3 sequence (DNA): TGTGCCAGCAAGGGGGGACAGGGGTTTTTATTGAAGCAGTACTTC. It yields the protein CASKGGQGFLLKQYF.

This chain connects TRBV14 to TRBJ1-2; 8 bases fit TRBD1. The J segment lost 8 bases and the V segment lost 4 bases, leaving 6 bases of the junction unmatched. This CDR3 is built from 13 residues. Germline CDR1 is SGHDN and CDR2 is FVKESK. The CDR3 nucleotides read TGTGCCAGCAGCCCGACAGGGGCAGGAGGCTACACCTTC. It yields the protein CASSPTGAGGYTF.

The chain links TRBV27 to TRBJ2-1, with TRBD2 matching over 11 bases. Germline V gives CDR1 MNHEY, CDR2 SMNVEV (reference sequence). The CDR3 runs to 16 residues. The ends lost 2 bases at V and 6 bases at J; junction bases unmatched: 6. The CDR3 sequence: CASSLIRTSGPNEQFF. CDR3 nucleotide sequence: TGTGCCAGCAGTTTAATTAGGACTAGCGGGCCCAATGAGCAGTTCTTC.

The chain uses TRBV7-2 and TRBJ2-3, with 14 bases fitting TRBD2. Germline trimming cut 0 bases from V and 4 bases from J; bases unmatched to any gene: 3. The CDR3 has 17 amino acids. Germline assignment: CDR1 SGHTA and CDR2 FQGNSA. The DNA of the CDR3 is TGTGCCAGCAGCTTAGCAGGGACTAGCGGGGGTTCAGATACGCAGTATTTT. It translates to CASSLAGTSGGSDTQYF.

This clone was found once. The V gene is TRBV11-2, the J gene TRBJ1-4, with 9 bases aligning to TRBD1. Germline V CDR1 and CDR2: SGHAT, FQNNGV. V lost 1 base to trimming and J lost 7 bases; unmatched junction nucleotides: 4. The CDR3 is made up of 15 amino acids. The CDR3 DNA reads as TGTGCCAGCAGCTTAGCCGTGACAGGGGGTGAAAAACTGTTTTTT. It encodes CASSLAVTGGEKLFF.

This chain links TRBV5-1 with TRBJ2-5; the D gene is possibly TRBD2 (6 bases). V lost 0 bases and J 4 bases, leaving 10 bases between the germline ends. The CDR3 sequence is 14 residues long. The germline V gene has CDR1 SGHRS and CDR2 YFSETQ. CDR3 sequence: CASSLGDLPETQYF. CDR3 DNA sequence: TGCGCCAGCAGCTTGGGGGACTTGCCAGAGACCCAGTACTTC.

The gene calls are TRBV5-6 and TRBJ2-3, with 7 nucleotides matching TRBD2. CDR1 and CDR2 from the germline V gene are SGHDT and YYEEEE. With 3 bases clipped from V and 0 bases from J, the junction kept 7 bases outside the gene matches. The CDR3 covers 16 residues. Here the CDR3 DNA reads TGTGCCAGCAGCTCGGGACTAACCGGTAGCACAGATACGCAGTATTTT. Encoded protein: CASSSGLTGSTDTQYF.

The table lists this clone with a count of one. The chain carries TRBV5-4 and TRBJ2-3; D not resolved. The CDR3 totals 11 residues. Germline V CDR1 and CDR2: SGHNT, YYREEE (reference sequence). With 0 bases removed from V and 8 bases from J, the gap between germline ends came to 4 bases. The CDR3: CASSLGITQYF. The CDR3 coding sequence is TGTGCCAGCAGCTTGGGTATTACGCAGTATTTT. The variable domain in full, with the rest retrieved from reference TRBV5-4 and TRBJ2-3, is ETGVTQSPTHLIKTRGQQVTLRCSSQSGHNTVSWYQQALGQGPQFIFQYYREEENGRGNFPPRFSGLQFPNYSSELNVNALELDDSALYLCASSLGITQYFGPGTRLTVL.

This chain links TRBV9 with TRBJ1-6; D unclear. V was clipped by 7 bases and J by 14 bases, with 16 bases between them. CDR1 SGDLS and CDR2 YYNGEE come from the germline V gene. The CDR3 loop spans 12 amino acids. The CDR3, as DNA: TGTGCCAGCGGAGGGTCAGATCGGGCCCTCCACTTT. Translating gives CASGGSDRALHF.

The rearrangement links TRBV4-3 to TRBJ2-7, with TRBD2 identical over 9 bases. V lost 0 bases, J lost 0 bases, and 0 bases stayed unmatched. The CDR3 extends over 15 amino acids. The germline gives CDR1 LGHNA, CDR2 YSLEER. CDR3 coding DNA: TGCGCCAGCAGCCAAGAGACTAGCGGCTCCTACGAGCAGTACTTC. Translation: CASSQETSGSYEQYF.

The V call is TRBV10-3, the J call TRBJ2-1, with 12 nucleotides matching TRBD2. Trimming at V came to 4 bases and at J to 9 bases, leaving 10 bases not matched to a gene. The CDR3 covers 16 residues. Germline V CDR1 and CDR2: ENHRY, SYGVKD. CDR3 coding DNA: TGTGCCATCAGTGCGGTTACTAGCGGGGGGAATGCTGAGCAGTTCTTC. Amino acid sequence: CAISAVTSGGNAEQFF.

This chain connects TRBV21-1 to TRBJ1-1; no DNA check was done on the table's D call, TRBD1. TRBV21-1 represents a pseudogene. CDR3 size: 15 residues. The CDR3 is CASSKELQEGTEAFF. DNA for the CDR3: TGTGCCAGCAGCAAAGAACTCCAGGAAGGCACTGAAGCTTTCTTT.

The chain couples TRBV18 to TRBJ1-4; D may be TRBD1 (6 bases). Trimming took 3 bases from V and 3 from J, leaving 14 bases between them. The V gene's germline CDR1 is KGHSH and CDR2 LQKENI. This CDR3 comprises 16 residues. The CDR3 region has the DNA TGTGCCAGCTCACCGGTTTCAGGGGCCTCTAATGAAAAACTGTTTTTT. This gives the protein CASSPVSGASNEKLFF.

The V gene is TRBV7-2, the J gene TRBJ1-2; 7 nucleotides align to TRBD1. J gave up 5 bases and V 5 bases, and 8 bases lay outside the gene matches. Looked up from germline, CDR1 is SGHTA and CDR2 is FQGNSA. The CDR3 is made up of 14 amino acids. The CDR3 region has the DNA TGTGCCAGCAGCCCTCCTGGGACAGCATATGGCTACACCTTC. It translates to CASSPPGTAYGYTF. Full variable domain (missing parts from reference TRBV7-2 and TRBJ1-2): GAGVSQSPSNKVTEKGKDVELRCDPISGHTALYWYRQSLGQGLEFLIYFQGNSAPDKSGLPSDRFSAERTGGSVSTLTIQRTQQEDSAVYLCASSPPGTAYGYTFGSGTRLTVV.